This T cell receptor beta chain was recorded in a study of T cells in women clearing cervical HPV infection. V lost 5 bases, J lost 2 bases, and 11 bases stayed unmatched. CDR1 SGHRS and CDR2 YFSETQ come from the germline V gene. The CDR3 totals 17 residues. Data came from immunoSEQ multiplex PCR; TCRdb stores just in-frame clones and leaves some out. Listed are 36,000 or so clones; about 1.5% falls within the top ten. Concerning this clone: The read falls 3 residues short of the CDR3 end, and the missing part is taken from the germline J gene.

The clonotype originates from a woman aged 18 to 75 with a cervical HPV16 infection that either progressed to CIN3+ or cleared (not recorded which). The chain has TRBV5-1 and TRBJ2-2; 8 positions match TRBD1. The sequenced sample consisted of blood buffy coat. The DNA read from the CDR3 is TGCGCCAGCAGACTCAATCCGGGACAGGTTAACACCGGGGAG. Translating it yields CASRLNPGQVNTGE. The full CDR3 protein is CASRLNPGQVNTGELFF.